What follows describes a single TCR beta chain. Method: immunoSEQ multiplex PCR; TCRdb's copy keeps in-frame clones and lacks some. This repertoire shows over 2 million clones, just under 95% found once; its top ten account for about 1.1%. This sample was included in a study of shared clonotypes between healthy human individuals. Study background: There were three CD4 naive, three CD4 memory, two CD8 naive and one CD8 memory plates per donor.

CD45RO-negative CD8 cells positively selected for CCR7 made up the naive population, which excluded terminally differentiated effector memory CD45RA+ cells. The CDR3 is 15 residues long. CDR1 is SNHLY, CDR2 FYNNEI, per germline. V lost 2 bases and J 5 bases, leaving 15 bases between the germline ends. The sequence came from a man younger than 35 in good health. The rearrangement links TRBV2 to TRBJ2-5, with a tentative D call TRBD1 (6 bases). The sequenced sample consisted of naive CD8+ T cells sorted from blood. As DNA, the CDR3 is TGTGCCAGCAGTGAACTAGGGGAACAGGGTGAGACCCAGTACTTC. Translating gives CASSELGEQGETQYF.